What follows are 17 T cell receptor beta chains derived from one specimen sequenced in a study of blood T cell repertoires in COVID-19. TCRdb's copy holds only in-frame clones and misses some; the assay was immunoSEQ multiplex PCR. The table lists 30,000 to 40,000 clones, approximately 90% of them singletons. Sample: peripheral blood. The receptors originated from a human donor in a cohort sampled during active COVID-19.

V usage is TRBV11-3 and J usage is TRBJ2-1; 10 bases match TRBD1. The CDR3 has 16 residues. CDR1 and CDR2 from the germline V gene are SGHNT and YENEEA. V shed 2 bases, J shed 1 base, and the junction held 2 bases outside the gene matches. CDR3 loop: CASSLRTGGSYNEQFF. CDR3 nucleotides: TGTGCCAGCAGCTTACGGACAGGGGGGTCCTACAATGAGCAGTTCTTC.

The chain combines TRBV18 with TRBJ1-2; 9 bases are a match to TRBD1. Unmatched junction bases numbered 9, after V lost 0 bases and J lost 7 bases. Germline V CDR1 and CDR2: KGHSH, LQKENI. The CDR3 is made up of 16 amino acids. The CDR3 is CASSPPGQGGLSGYTF. Here the CDR3 DNA reads TGTGCCAGCTCACCACCGGGACAGGGTGGCTTGTCTGGCTACACCTTC.

CDR3 loop: CASSVDSGSYNEQFF. The CDR3 DNA sequence: TGTGCCAGCAGCGTAGATAGCGGCTCCTACAATGAGCAGTTCTTC. The chain combines TRBV9 with TRBJ2-1, with D possibly TRBD2 on 6 matching bases. The CDR3 is 15 amino acids. Germline V gives CDR1 SGDLS, CDR2 YYNGEE. Deletions cut 0 bases from V and 0 bases from J, with 7 bases between.

V and J are TRBV4-2 and TRBJ1-2; 7 nucleotides line up with TRBD1. The CDR3 is 13 amino acids. CDR1 LGHNA and CDR2 YNFKEQ come from the germline V gene. Trimming at V came to 4 bases and at J to 4 bases, leaving 3 bases not matched to a gene. CDR3: CASSRDSFYGYTF. In DNA, the CDR3 is TGTGCCAGCAGCCGGGACAGCTTCTATGGCTACACCTTC.

The rearrangement joins TRBV28 to TRBJ1-2, with TRBD1 matching 8 bases. V shed 2 bases, J shed 0 bases, and the junction held 5 bases outside the gene matches. CDR3 size: 16 residues. Per germline, CDR1 MDHEN and CDR2 SYDVKM. CDR3 coding DNA: TGTGCCAGCAGTTTACACACAGGGGGAGCTAACTATGGCTACACCTTC. This translates into CASSLHTGGANYGYTF.

The table lists this clone with a few counts. This chain links TRBV6-4 with TRBJ2-3, with 7 bases matching TRBD2. J was trimmed by 1 base and V by 2 bases; bases with no gene match: 0. Germline values: CDR1 MRHNA, CDR2 SNTAGT. The CDR3 extends over 14 amino acids. CDR3 DNA: TGTGCCAGCAGTGACGCGGGAGGCACAGATACGCAGTATTTT. Amino acids: CASSDAGGTDTQYF.

The chain has TRBV9 and TRBJ1-1, with D unresolved. Trimming took off 1 base at V and 6 bases at J, with 10 bases between the two ends. CDR1 is SGDLS and CDR2 is YYNGEE in the germline V gene. CDR3 length: 13 amino acids. CDR3 sequence: CASSVSVSAEAFF. As DNA, the CDR3 is TGTGCCAGCAGCGTATCCGTCAGCGCTGAAGCTTTCTTT.

The gene calls are TRBV11-2 and TRBJ2-5; D unclear. The V gene's germline CDR1 is SGHAT and CDR2 FQNNGV. V lost 1 base and J lost 2, with 23 bases in between. The CDR3 runs 19 residues. CDR3 coding DNA: TGTGCCAGCAGCTTAGCGCTAGGCGTAACTCTCACCCGACAAGAGACCCAGTACTTC. Protein sequence: CASSLALGVTLTRQETQYF.

In DNA form, the CDR3 reads TGTGCCAGCAGTCGGGGGACTGGTTCACCCCTCCACTTT. It encodes CASSRGTGSPLHF. The genes are TRBV9 and TRBJ1-6, with D perhaps TRBD1 (5 bases). V lost 5 bases, J lost 9 bases, and 12 bases lay in between. The CDR3 runs 13 residues. Germline CDR1 and CDR2: SGDLS and YYNGEE.

This clone showed up just once. The chain links TRBV5-4 to TRBJ2-2, with 10 bases that match TRBD2. Germline CDR1 SGHNT, CDR2 YYREEE (reference sequence). Germline trimming cut 1 base from V and 3 bases from J; bases unmatched to any gene: 0. CDR3 length: 15 amino acids. Written as DNA, the CDR3 is TGTGCCAGCAGCTTGCTAGCGGGAGACACCGGGGAGCTGTTTTTT. Translation: CASSLLAGDTGELFF.

This clone was observed once. The V gene is TRBV5-1, the J gene TRBJ2-1; 10 bases map to TRBD1. The CDR3 loop spans 15 amino acids. Trimming took 4 bases from V and 3 from J; bases not matched to a gene: 4. The germline V gene encodes CDR1 SGHRS and CDR2 YFSETQ. In nucleotides, the CDR3 is TGCGCCAGCAGCCCGGGACAGGGGAACTACAATGAGCAGTTCTTC. It translates to CASSPGQGNYNEQFF.

This chain joins TRBV18 and TRBJ2-7; 7 positions agree with TRBD1. Trimming at V came to 3 bases and at J to 1 base, leaving 9 bases not matched to a gene. The CDR3 covers 16 residues. Germline V gene sequence: CDR1 KGHSH, CDR2 LQKENI. CDR3 residues: CASSPPDRAYSYEQYF. CDR3 sequence (DNA): TGTGCCAGCTCACCCCCTGACAGGGCTTATTCCTACGAGCAGTACTTC.

The chain carries TRBV6-2 or TRBV6-3 and TRBJ2-1, with 10 bases identical to TRBD2. The CDR3 runs 15 residues. Germline CDR1 reads MNHEY; CDR2 reads SVGEGT. V lost 6 bases to trimming and J lost 1 base; unmatched junction nucleotides: 3. The CDR3 region has the DNA TGTGCCAGCAGCCCTAGCGGGAGTTCCTACAATGAGCAGTTCTTC. Its translation is CASSPSGSSYNEQFF.

The chain couples TRBV7-9 to TRBJ2-1; 7 bases are a match to TRBD2. The CDR3 contains 15 residues. V shed 1 base, J shed 2 bases, and the junction held 2 bases outside the gene matches. The germline gives CDR1 SEHNR, CDR2 FQNEAQ (reference sequence). CDR3 bases: TGTGCCAGCAGCTTAGGCGGGACTACCTACAATGAGCAGTTCTTC. As protein: CASSLGGTTYNEQFF. Full variable domain (remainder filled in from reference TRBV7-9 and TRBJ2-1): DTGVSQNPRHKITKRGQNVTFRCDPISEHNRLYWYRQTLGQGPEFLTYFQNEAQLEKSRLLSDRFSAERPKGSFSTLEIQRTEQGDSAMYLCASSLGGTTYNEQFFGPGTRLTVL.

The chain carries TRBV5-1 and TRBJ2-7; 8 bases match TRBD1. The CDR3 length is 17 residues. The germline V gene has CDR1 SGHRS and CDR2 YFSETQ. Losses at the gene ends were 6 bases for V and 0 bases for J; bases not matched to a gene: 14. The CDR3 protein is CASNVTSGQASSYEQYF. As DNA, the CDR3 is TGCGCCAGCAACGTTACATCGGGACAGGCAAGCTCCTACGAGCAGTACTTC.

V gene TRBV15 combines with J gene TRBJ2-5; D possibly corresponds to TRBD2 (6 bases). The germline CDR1 and CDR2 sequences are LNHNV and YYDKDF (reference sequence). The CDR3 has 15 residues. V was pared by 2 bases and J by 5 bases, with 15 bases between. The chain's CDR3 is CATSRQGGYGETQYF. CDR3 in DNA: TGTGCCACCAGCAGACAAGGAGGGTACGGGGAGACCCAGTACTTC.

This clone was found a few times. CDR3 sequence: CASMFSSYNSPLHF. CDR3 bases: TGTGCCAGTATGTTCAGCTCCTATAATTCACCCCTCCACTTT. The chain employs TRBV19 and TRBJ1-6; D gene uncertain. The CDR3 has 14 amino acids. The V end lost 7 bases, the J end lost 0 bases, and 7 bases lay between the germline ends. From germline, CDR1 is LNHDA and CDR2 SQIVND (reference sequence).